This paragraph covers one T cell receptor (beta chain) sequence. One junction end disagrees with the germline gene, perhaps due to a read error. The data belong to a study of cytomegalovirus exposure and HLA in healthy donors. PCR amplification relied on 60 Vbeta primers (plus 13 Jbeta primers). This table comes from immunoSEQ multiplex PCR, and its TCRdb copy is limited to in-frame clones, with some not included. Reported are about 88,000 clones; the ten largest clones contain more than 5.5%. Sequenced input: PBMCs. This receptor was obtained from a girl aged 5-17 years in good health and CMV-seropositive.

The CDR3 DNA reads TGTGCCAGCGCACCACCAGGGACAGTCCCTGGGTACGAGCAGTACTTC. It encodes CASAPPGTVPGYEQYF. The V call is TRBV18, the J call TRBJ2-7, with 7 bases fitting TRBD1. CDR3 length: 16 residues. Germline assignment: CDR1 KGHSH and CDR2 LQKENI.